The next 31 T cell receptor beta chains were all read from a single sample in a study of blood T cells in healthy people across ages. The authors ran a second PCR of about 6 to 11 cycles using a sample-barcoded 5' primer and a J-beta primer mix. Each CDR3 protein is one row after TCRdb ran MiXCR on the 5' RACE reads. The data show roughly 830,000 distinct CDR3 sequences, around 62% seen once. Sequencing used blood. Receptors originate from a man aged 25 to 40 in good health.

The rearrangement links TRBV2 to TRBJ2-1, with TRBD1 identical over 10 bases. V shed 7 bases and J 2 bases; nucleotides not matched to a gene: 5. The CDR3 runs to 15 residues. CDR1 and CDR2 (germline): SNHLY, FYNNEI. Here the CDR3 reads CASTLGQGAYNEQFF. The CDR3 nucleotides read TGTGCCAGCACTCTCGGACAGGGGGCCTACAATGAGCAGTTCTTC.

This clonotype was counted only a few times. V usage is TRBV3-1 and J usage is TRBJ2-6; 9 nucleotides line up with TRBD1. CDR1 is LGHDT, CDR2 YNNKEL, per germline (reference sequence). After removal of 4 bases from V and 0 bases from J, the junction contained 7 bases not matched to a gene. This CDR3 has 18 residues. The CDR3 DNA is TGTGCCAGCAGCCTAGGGACAGGGCGCGTCTCTGGGGCCAACGTCCTGACTTTC. Translating it yields CASSLGTGRVSGANVLTF.

The V gene is TRBV12-3 or TRBV12-4, the J gene TRBJ2-4; weak D call: TRBD1 (5 bases). This CDR3 has 15 residues. V lost 8 bases, J lost 0 bases, and 14 bases lay in between. The CDR3: CASGARNLAKNIQYF. CDR3 nucleotides: TGTGCCAGCGGGGCACGAAACCTAGCCAAAAACATTCAGTACTTC.

This clonotype has just a few counts. Possible read error: a much larger clone is one base away. The J gene is TRBJ2-7, the V gene TRBV5-5, with 10 positions matching TRBD2. Germline V gene sequence: CDR1 SGHKS, CDR2 YYEKEE (reference sequence). The CDR3 contains 15 residues. The ends lost 4 bases at V and 7 bases at J; junction bases unmatched: 11. In DNA, the CDR3 is TGTGCCAGCAGCAAAAGCGGGGGGGACTACAATGAGCAGTACTTC. It yields the protein CASSKSGGDYNEQYF. Combining the CDR3 with reference TRBV5-5 and TRBJ2-7 gives the whole variable domain DAGVTQSPTHLIKTRGQQVTLRCSPISGHKSVSWYQQVLGQGPQFIFQYYEKEERGRGNFPDRFSARQFPNYSSELNVNALLLGDSALYLCASSKSGGDYNEQYFGPGTRLTVT.

This chain joins TRBV28 and TRBJ2-7, with 8 bases that match TRBD2. Germline assignment: CDR1 MDHEN and CDR2 SYDVKM. The CDR3 is made up of 13 amino acids. Trimming removed 7 bases from V and 5 bases from J; junction bases left unmatched: 7. CDR3 DNA: TGTGCCAGCATATCGGGAGGGAGGGACGAGCAGTACTTC. Translated, it gives CASISGGRDEQYF.

The chain joins TRBV27 to TRBJ2-5; a possible D gene is TRBD1 (6 bases). Germline V CDR1 and CDR2: MNHEY, SMNVEV (reference sequence). The V end was cut by 2 bases, the J end by 5 bases, with 12 bases between. The CDR3 loop spans 14 amino acids. The CDR3 DNA follows: TGTGCCAGCAGTTTAGGTACAGGGTTGGAGACCCAGTACTTC. Encoded protein: CASSLGTGLETQYF.

The chain uses TRBV4-3 and TRBJ2-7; D could derive from TRBD1 or TRBD2 (5 bases each). The CDR3 sequence is 15 residues long. The V and J ends lost 1 base and 3 bases respectively, with 13 bases between them. Germline CDR1 reads LGHNA; CDR2 reads YSLEER. DNA of the CDR3: TGCGCCAGCAGCCAAGGGCAGGGAGACATCTACGAGCAGTACTTC. As protein: CASSQGQGDIYEQYF.

The rearrangement joins TRBV12-5 to TRBJ2-4; 8 bases fit TRBD1. CDR3 length: 15 amino acids. In germline, CDR1 is LGHNT, CDR2 FRNRAP. V trimming: 1 base; J trimming: 13 bases; junction bases outside the gene matches: 12. CDR3 amino acids: CASGLEGQAGNEQYF. CDR3 DNA sequence: TGTGCTAGTGGTTTGGAGGGACAGGCTGGGAATGAGCAGTACTTC.

V gene TRBV28 combines with J gene TRBJ2-7; D gene uncertain. The V and J ends lost 5 bases and 0 bases respectively, with 14 bases between them. The germline CDR1 and CDR2 sequences are MDHEN and SYDVKM. The CDR3 extends over 15 amino acids. This CDR3 reads CASSRHAAGSYEQYF. For the CDR3, the DNA is TGTGCCAGCAGTCGACACGCAGCCGGCTCCTACGAGCAGTACTTC.

This chain joins TRBV27 and TRBJ2-7; TRBD2 matches at 10 bases. The J call may be faulty, since TRBJ2-5 better matches the DNA end. In germline, CDR1 is MNHEY, CDR2 SMNVEV (reference sequence). There are 15 residues in the CDR3. The CDR3 sequence is CASGLRLAGVETQYF. In nucleotides, the CDR3 is TGTGCCAGCGGACTGCGGCTAGCGGGGGTTGAGACCCAGTACTTC.

This clonotype was counted between two and nine times. The chain combines TRBV10-3 with TRBJ2-7; TRBD2 matches 10 bases. Germline lookup yields CDR1 ENHRY and CDR2 SYGVKD. The CDR3 is 16 amino acids. V gave up 4 bases and J gave up 0 bases; unmatched junction bases: 6. The chain's CDR3 is CAISVLTSGSSYEQYF. CDR3 nucleotide sequence: TGTGCCATCAGTGTCTTGACTAGCGGGTCCTCCTACGAGCAGTACTTC.

The CDR3 is CSARDTGVEKLFF. The CDR3 nucleotides read TGCAGTGCTAGAGATACGGGGGTTGAAAAACTGTTTTTT. The chain uses TRBV20-1 and TRBJ1-4, with D perhaps TRBD1 (5 bases). The CDR3 sequence is 13 residues long. Trimming cost V 0 bases and J 7 bases, with 9 bases left between them. Germline V gives CDR1 DFQATT, CDR2 SNEGSKA (reference sequence).

This clonotype was found a few times. V gene TRBV10-3 combines with J gene TRBJ2-3; 13 nucleotides match TRBD2. The V segment lost 10 bases and the J segment 2 bases; nucleotides outside the gene matches: 3. CDR3 length: 14 residues. Germline V gene data show CDR1 as ENHRY and CDR2 as SYGVKD. The CDR3 is CATGTSGNTDTQYF. CDR3 DNA: TGTGCCACTGGGACTAGCGGGAACACAGATACGCAGTATTTT.

The chain employs TRBV9 and TRBJ2-5; TRBD2 agrees at 7 bases. The CDR3 sequence is 14 residues long. Trimming took 0 bases from V and 4 from J; bases not matched to a gene: 3. The germline V gene encodes CDR1 SGDLS and CDR2 YYNGEE. The CDR3: CASSVEGRAETQYF. The DNA for the CDR3 is TGTGCCAGCAGCGTAGAAGGGAGGGCAGAGACCCAGTACTTC. The variable domain in full, with the rest retrieved from reference TRBV9 and TRBJ2-5, is DSGVTQTPKHLITATGQRVTLRCSPRSGDLSVYWYQQSLDQGLQFLIQYYNGEERAKGNILERFSAQQFPDLHSELNLSSLELGDSALYFCASSVEGRAETQYFGPGTRLLVL.

This clonotype was detected only a few times. The chain combines TRBV2 with TRBJ2-7, with 8 bases that match TRBD1. Germline V CDR1 and CDR2: SNHLY, FYNNEI. The trim removed 9 bases at V and 0 bases at J, leaving 7 bases unmatched. The CDR3 length is 14 residues. The CDR3 nucleotides are TGTGCCAGTAAGACAGGGGTTAGCTCCTACGAGCAGTACTTC. This codes for CASKTGVSSYEQYF.

About this clonotype itself: A clone one base away is much larger, so this may be a read error. The chain uses TRBV29-1 and TRBJ2-5; D tentatively fits TRBD1 or TRBD2 (5 bases each). V was shortened by 4 bases and J by 1 base, with 10 bases between the two germline ends. The germline V gene has CDR1 SQVTM and CDR2 ANQGSEA. This CDR3 has 13 residues. The CDR3 DNA is TGCAGCGTTGCCGTGGGGACCCAAGAGACCCAGTACTTC. Amino acids: CSVAVGTQETQYF.

Only one count was recorded for this clonotype. Written as DNA, the CDR3 is TGTGCCAGCAGCTCCCTAAGACTAGCGGACCAAGAGACCCAGTACTTC. This gives the protein CASSSLRLADQETQYF. The V gene is TRBV11-2, the J gene TRBJ2-5; TRBD2 matches at 9 bases. This CDR3 is 16 amino acids long. Germline CDR1 reads SGHAT; CDR2 reads FQNNGV. J lost 0 bases, V lost 4 bases, and 6 bases had no gene match.

This sequence joins TRBV5-1 and TRBJ2-1, with D possibly TRBD2 on 6 matching bases. The germline V gene has CDR1 SGHRS and CDR2 YFSETQ. V lost 4 bases, J lost 1 base, and 12 bases lay in between. The CDR3 totals 15 residues. DNA for the CDR3: TGCGCCAGCAGCACCGGGACTGCATCCTACAATGAGCAGTTCTTC. Protein sequence: CASSTGTASYNEQFF.

This chain links TRBV7-6 with TRBJ2-5; no definite D call. The J call may be wrong; the DNA end is better matched by TRBJ2-1. The CDR3 length is 14 residues. The germline gives CDR1 SGHVS, CDR2 FNYEAQ. The CDR3 sequence is CASSLGVYQETQFF. The CDR3 nucleotides are TGTGCCAGCAGCTTAGGGGTGTACCAAGAGACCCAGTTCTTC.

The chain couples TRBV29-1 to TRBJ2-2, with a weak D call TRBD1 (5 bases). Germline CDR1 and CDR2: SQVTM and ANQGSEA. V was cut by 5 bases and J by 0 bases, with 19 bases left in between. This CDR3 comprises 17 residues. The CDR3 DNA reads as TGCAGCGTTTCCCAGGTGGCGGACACCCCGAACACCGGGGAGCTGTTTTTT. Translation: CSVSQVADTPNTGELFF.

V gene TRBV4-2 combines with J gene TRBJ2-6; 8 bases are a match to TRBD1. The CDR3 extends over 17 amino acids. The germline V gene has CDR1 LGHNA and CDR2 YNFKEQ. The trim removed 0 bases at V and 2 bases at J, leaving 3 bases unmatched. Here the CDR3 DNA reads TGTGCCAGCAGCCAAGATCCGACAGGGGCTGGGGCCAACGTCCTGACTTTC. This sequence encodes CASSQDPTGAGANVLTF.

This clonotype turned up a few times. V is TRBV12-3 or TRBV12-4 and J is TRBJ2-5; D gene uncertain. The ends were cut back, 2 bases at V and 0 bases at J, with 7 bases in the middle. The CDR3 runs to 14 residues. CDR3 DNA sequence: TGTGCCAGCAGTTTAAATCAGCACCAAGAGACCCAGTACTTC. This gives the protein CASSLNQHQETQYF.

This clonotype has only a few counts. The gene calls are TRBV15 and TRBJ2-7; no reliable D call. Germline loops: CDR1 LNHNV, CDR2 YYDKDF (reference sequence). The CDR3 runs 11 residues. V shed 5 bases and J shed 4 bases, with 6 bases lying between them. The CDR3 nucleotides read TGTGCCACCAGCGAAGAATACGAGCAGTACTTC. This encodes CATSEEYEQYF.

This rearrangement joins TRBV9 to TRBJ2-3; weak D call: TRBD2 (6 bases). The CDR3 is 15 amino acids. Germline CDR1 reads SGDLS; CDR2 reads YYNGEE. V lost 4 bases and J 6 bases, leaving 18 bases between the germline ends. The CDR3, as DNA: TGTGCCAGCAGCCCTGAGACGTCAGGGAGGGATACGCAGTATTTT. This sequence encodes CASSPETSGRDTQYF.

The V and J genes are TRBV6-2 or TRBV6-3 and TRBJ2-5; D unclear. TRBJ2-7 explains the end of the DNA better; the J call may be wrong. CDR1 and CDR2 from the germline V gene are MNHEY and SVGEGT. The CDR3 runs 15 residues. The CDR3 loop is CASSYSGPTPYEQYF. CDR3 DNA sequence: TGTGCCAGCAGTTACTCAGGACCTACACCCTACGAGCAGTACTTC.

A single count supports this clonotype. The chain recombines TRBV6-6 with TRBJ1-5; perhaps TRBD1 as D (5 bases). Trimming took off 6 bases at V and 4 bases at J, with 13 bases between the two ends. Germline CDR1 MNHNY, CDR2 SVGAGI (reference sequence). The CDR3 sequence is 14 residues long. This CDR3 is CASRPGLKNQPQHF. DNA of the CDR3: TGTGCCAGCAGACCGGGACTGAAAAATCAGCCCCAGCATTTT.

The chain carries TRBV5-1 and TRBJ2-5; TRBD2 matches at 9 bases. V lost 0 bases and J lost 2; bases outside the gene matches: 5. Germline V gene lookup returns CDR1 SGHRS and CDR2 YFSETQ. The CDR3 loop spans 16 amino acids. CDR3 amino acids: CASSLAASGVQETQYF. DNA of the CDR3: TGCGCCAGCAGCTTGGCCGCTAGCGGGGTTCAAGAGACCCAGTACTTC. Together with reference TRBV5-1 and TRBJ2-5, the CDR3 gives the full variable domain: KAGVTQTPRYLIKTRGQQVTLSCSPISGHRSVSWYQQTPGQGLQFLFEYFSETQRNKGNFPGRFSGRQFSNSRSEMNVSTLELGDSALYLCASSLAASGVQETQYFGPGTRLLVL.

Here the CDR3 DNA reads TGTGCCAGCAGCCTGCGACTGACGACTAGCGGGGATCGATTGGATACGCAGTATTTT. Amino acids: CASSLRLTTSGDRLDTQYF. The chain links TRBV11-2 to TRBJ2-3, with TRBD2 matching 11 bases. This CDR3 has 19 residues. CDR1 is SGHAT and CDR2 is FQNNGV in the germline V gene. V was clipped by 5 bases and J by 6 bases; unmatched bases: 19.

This clonotype has just a few counts. The chain carries TRBV6-2 or TRBV6-3 and TRBJ1-2; 7 nucleotides match TRBD1. The CDR3 spans 13 residues. V trimming: 6 bases; J trimming: 5 bases; junction bases outside the gene matches: 6. The germline V gene encodes CDR1 MNHEY and CDR2 SVGEGT. CDR3 sequence (DNA): TGTGCCAGCAGCGAGACAGGGCCGTATGGCTACACCTTC. This translates into CASSETGPYGYTF.

The V gene is TRBV5-6, the J gene TRBJ2-3, with 12 bases lining up with TRBD2. CDR1 and CDR2 (germline): SGHDT, YYEEEE. V lost 1 base, J lost 0 bases, and 9 bases stayed unmatched. The CDR3 runs 19 residues. The CDR3 nucleotides are TGTGCCAGCAGCTTGTCTTGGACTAGCGGGGTTTCTAGCACAGATACGCAGTATTTT. It codes for CASSLSWTSGVSSTDTQYF.

The chain recombines TRBV3-1 with TRBJ2-2; TRBD1 is a possible D gene (6 bases). Germline CDR1 reads LGHDT; CDR2 reads YNNKEL (reference sequence). Trimming removed 5 bases at V and 5 bases at J, with 9 bases between. This CDR3 is 13 amino acids long. CDR3 amino acids: CASSYQGTGELFF. The CDR3 DNA reads as TGTGCCAGCAGCTATCAGGGGACCGGGGAGCTGTTTTTT.